The entry below describes one T cell receptor beta chain. The CDR3 extends over 13 amino acids. Germline CDR1 SGHRS, CDR2 YFSETQ. Trimming stripped 4 bases from V and 4 bases from J, with 12 bases between. The data belong to a study of OX40 agonist ivuxolimab in advanced cancers. The method was immunoSEQ multiplex PCR; TCRdb's version includes in-frame clones alone and lacks a portion of them. The sample gives around 64,000 clones, roughly 84% of which show up once; roughly 7.9% is in the top ten. The sample in question was CD4+ or CD8+ T cells sorted from blood, obtained in a trial of the OX40 agonist ivuxolimab. The clonotype comes from an adult with an advanced solid tumor such as melanoma, head and neck, liver or kidney cancer. The chain recombines TRBV5-1 with TRBJ2-7; D may be TRBD1 (6 bases). The CDR3 loop reads CASSRTELYEQYF. In nucleotides, the CDR3 is TGCGCCAGCAGCCGGACAGAATTATACGAGCAGTACTTC.